A selection of T cell receptor beta chains follows, all from one sample in a study of blood T cell repertoires in COVID-19. The assay was immunoSEQ multiplex PCR, and TCRdb's table has in-frame clones only and misses some. Among over 35,000 clones listed, more than 90% were seen once. The sequenced sample was peripheral blood. The receptor set was obtained from a man between 65 and 85 years old with active COVID-19. Each CDR3 is given with its conserved first and last residue. D genes are given only for firm matches. Where a row states a size, it is once, few, many or the class of an expanded clone; other rows omit it.

D gene	V gene	clone size	J gene	CDR3 protein	CDR3 DNA
-	TRBV6-5	-	TRBJ2-1	CASTQLGVYNEQFF	TGTGCCAGCACCCAGCTGGGCGTATACAATGAGCAGTTCTTC
TRBD1	TRBV6-2/TRBV6-3	few	TRBJ1-5	CASSSSTGLWGQPQHF	TGTGCCAGCAGTTCCTCGACAGGGCTTTGGGGTCAGCCCCAGCATTTT
TRBD1	TRBV11-2	once	TRBJ2-2	CASSTRTGNTGELFF	TGTGCCAGCAGCACTCGGACAGGGAACACCGGGGAGCTGTTTTTT
-	TRBV6-2/TRBV6-3	-	TRBJ1-1	CASSFEGNTEAFF	TGTGCCAGCAGTTTCGAGGGGAACACTGAAGCTTTCTTT
TRBD2	TRBV9	-	TRBJ2-1	CASSVATIRREGLHEQFF	TGTGCCAGCAGCGTAGCTACGATCCGTCGGGAGGGCCTCCATGAGCAGTTCTTC
TRBD1	TRBV7-2	once	TRBJ1-1	CASSRDSLRLEAFF	TGTGCCAGCAGCCGGGACAGCCTACGGCTTGAAGCTTTCTTT
-	TRBV29-1	-	TRBJ2-5	CSASPGTPKETQYF	TGCAGCGCTTCCCCCGGGACACCTAAAGAGACCCAGTACTTC
-	TRBV5-1	-	TRBJ2-2	CASSSRTINTGELFF	TGCGCCAGCAGCTCGCGGACTATCAACACCGGGGAGCTGTTTTTT
-	TRBV19	-	TRBJ1-1	CASSIGWGLSTEAFF	TGTGCCAGTAGTATTGGTTGGGGCCTGAGTACTGAAGCTTTCTTT
TRBD1	TRBV7-2	-	TRBJ1-6	CASSSNRDRNSPLHF	TGTGCCAGCAGCTCCAACCGGGACAGGAATTCACCCCTCCACTTT
-	TRBV6-5	once	TRBJ1-6	CASRYGDMGNSPLHF	TGTGCCAGCAGATACGGGGACATGGGGAATTCACCCCTCCACTTT
-	TRBV6-5	-	TRBJ2-3	CASSYSPGSTDTQYF	TGTGCCAGCAGTTACTCGCCAGGATCCACAGATACGCAGTATTTT
-	TRBV2	-	TRBJ2-7	CASSIERPETYEQYF	TGTGCCAGCAGTATAGAGAGGCCCGAAACCTACGAGCAGTACTTC
-	TRBV4-3	-	TRBJ1-2	CASSQISTGNYGYTF	TGCGCCAGCAGCCAGATAAGTACGGGTAACTATGGCTACACCTTC
-	TRBV28	-	TRBJ1-4	CASSGPPGTNEKLFF	TGTGCCAGCAGTGGGCCGCCTGGGACTAATGAAAAACTGTTTTTT
TRBD2	TRBV29-1	-	TRBJ2-7	CSVERGLAGGPVEQYF	TGCAGCGTTGAGAGAGGACTAGCGGGAGGGCCTGTCGAGCAGTACTTC
-	TRBV10-3	-	TRBJ2-2	CAISEAAVNTGELFF	TGTGCCATCAGTGAGGCGGCAGTGAACACCGGGGAGCTGTTTTTT
TRBD1	TRBV4-3	-	TRBJ2-5	CASSQGVGQGQETQYF	TGCGCCAGCAGCCAAGGGGTCGGACAGGGACAAGAGACCCAGTACTTC
-	TRBV4-1	-	TRBJ2-3	CASSQVGGLSTDTQYF	TGCGCCAGCAGCCAAGTCGGGGGGCTCAGCACAGATACGCAGTATTTT
TRBD1	TRBV4-3	-	TRBJ1-5	CASSQDPGTASNQPQHF	TGCGCCAGCAGCCAAGACCCGGGGACAGCCAGCAATCAGCCCCAGCATTTT
TRBD1	TRBV9	-	TRBJ2-2	CASSVTGGYTGELFF	TGTGCCAGCAGCGTAACAGGGGGGTACACCGGGGAGCTGTTTTTT
TRBD1	TRBV5-6	-	TRBJ2-6	CASSLYTGEHGANVLTF	TGTGCCAGCAGCTTATATACAGGGGAGCATGGGGCCAACGTCCTGACTTTC
TRBD1	TRBV4-2	-	TRBJ2-5	CASSQPGQQETQYF	TGTGCCAGCAGCCAACCGGGACAGCAAGAGACCCAGTACTTC
TRBD2	TRBV30	-	TRBJ2-1	CAWREGTSGSNEQFF	TGTGCCTGGAGGGAAGGGACTAGCGGGAGCAATGAGCAGTTCTTC
-	TRBV4-2	-	TRBJ2-7	CASSQYSEFSYEQYF	TGTGCCAGCAGCCAATACAGTGAGTTCTCCTACGAGCAGTACTTC
-	TRBV19	-	TRBJ2-7	CASSISAGRYEQYF	TGTGCCAGTAGTATATCGGCAGGCCGCTACGAGCAGTACTTC
TRBD2	TRBV5-1	medium-sized	TRBJ2-7	CASSAGTSGGDEQYF	TGCGCCAGCAGCGCGGGGACTAGCGGGGGAGACGAGCAGTACTTC
TRBD1	TRBV6-6	-	TRBJ1-1	CASGPYDRGWAEAFF	TGTGCCAGCGGACCCTATGACAGGGGTTGGGCTGAAGCTTTCTTT
-	TRBV20-1	-	TRBJ1-2	CSAGSYGYTF	TGCAGTGCTGGGAGCTATGGCTACACCTTC
-	TRBV4-2	-	TRBJ1-2	CASSQGLGAIRLPNYGYTF	TGTGCCAGCAGCCAAGGCCTTGGGGCTATCCGCCTTCCTAACTATGGCTACACCTTC
-	TRBV6-1	-	TRBJ1-6	CASSEHREASPLHF	TGTGCCAGCAGTGAACACCGGGAGGCTTCACCCCTCCACTTT
TRBD1	TRBV4-1	-	TRBJ1-1	CASSQLGTEFGMNTEAFF	TGCGCCAGCAGCCAGTTAGGGACAGAGTTCGGCATGAACACTGAAGCTTTCTTT
-	TRBV11-2	-	TRBJ2-6	CASSRTRASGANVLTF	TGTGCCAGCAGCCGCACGAGGGCCTCTGGGGCCAACGTCCTGACTTTC
-	TRBV11-2	once	TRBJ1-2	CASSSTAGRPYGYTF	TGTGCCAGCAGCTCGACAGCGGGCAGACCCTATGGCTACACCTTC
TRBD1	TRBV25-1	-	TRBJ1-5	CASSVTGGADQPQHF	TGTGCCAGCAGTGTGACAGGGGGCGCGGATCAGCCCCAGCATTTT
-	TRBV15	-	TRBJ2-7	CATSAQDSTARQYF	TGTGCCACCAGCGCACAGGACAGTACCGCGCGGCAGTACTTC
-	TRBV19	-	TRBJ1-4	CASSGPNYPDREKLFF	TGTGCCAGCAGCGGCCCCAACTATCCAGATAGGGAAAAACTGTTTTTT
-	TRBV27	-	TRBJ1-2	CASSFRATYGYTF	TGTGCCAGCAGTTTTAGAGCGACCTATGGCTACACCTTC
TRBD1	TRBV28	-	TRBJ1-2	CASSLYRGQYGYTF	TGTGCCAGCAGTTTATACAGGGGCCAGTATGGCTACACCTTC
-	TRBV7-2	-	TRBJ2-2	CASSLDGQTGELFF	TGTGCCAGCAGCTTAGATGGACAGACCGGGGAGCTGTTTTTT
-	TRBV14	-	TRBJ1-2	CASSQETAGSYGYTF	TGTGCCAGCAGCCAAGAAACCGCCGGTAGCTATGGCTACACCTTC
TRBD2	TRBV28	-	TRBJ2-7	CASRPPSSGRGSYF	TGTGCCAGCCGACCCCCCTCTAGCGGGCGGGGATCGTACTTC
-	TRBV7-3	once	TRBJ2-7	CASSPQSGSPYEQYF	TGTGCCAGCAGCCCTCAATCCGGGAGCCCCTACGAGCAGTACTTC
-	TRBV2	once	TRBJ2-7	CASSATGTRVAYEQYF	TGTGCCAGCAGCGCAACCGGGACTCGGGTCGCCTACGAGCAGTACTTC
TRBD1	TRBV15	-	TRBJ1-6	CATSRQGAGDSPLHF	TGTGCCACCAGCAGGCAGGGGGCTGGGGATTCACCCCTCCACTTT
-	TRBV18	few	TRBJ1-1	CASSPRSGVSEAFF	TGTGCCAGCTCACCACGGTCGGGGGTCTCTGAAGCTTTCTTT
-	TRBV5-5	-	TRBJ2-2	CASSLGPNTGELFF	TGTGCCAGCAGCTTGGGGCCGAACACCGGGGAGCTGTTTTTT
TRBD2	TRBV10-3	once	TRBJ2-1	CAISESGREGGQFF	TGTGCCATCAGTGAGAGTGGCAGGGAGGGTGGGCAGTTCTTC
TRBD1	TRBV28	-	TRBJ1-1	CASPGQGAPITEAFF	TGTGCCAGTCCAGGACAGGGGGCACCCATCACTGAAGCTTTCTTT
-	TRBV15	-	TRBJ2-5	CATSRRTTRQETQYF	TGTGCCACCAGCAGAAGGACTACCCGCCAAGAGACCCAGTACTTC
-	TRBV5-4	-	TRBJ2-1	CASSLYQAGYNEQFF	TGTGCCAGCAGCTTGTATCAGGCGGGCTACAATGAGCAGTTCTTC
-	TRBV20-1	-	TRBJ2-7	CSGDRDYEQYF	TGCAGTGGCGACAGAGACTACGAGCAGTACTTC
TRBD1	TRBV7-2	-	TRBJ1-4	CASSLGPGQGREKLFF	TGTGCCAGCAGCTTAGGCCCGGGACAGGGGCGTGAAAAACTGTTTTTT
TRBD1	TRBV6-5	-	TRBJ1-6	CASSGGQGATAPLHF	TGTGCCAGCAGCGGAGGACAGGGGGCGACGGCACCCCTCCACTTT